The subject of this entry is one T cell receptor (beta chain). The source of the sample is a study of graft-versus-host responses after intestinal transplantation. The V end lost 4 bases, the J end lost 3 bases, and 16 bases lay between the germline ends. CDR3 size: 16 residues. Per germline, CDR1 MDHEN and CDR2 SYDVKM. TCRdb's table, derived via immunoSEQ multiplex PCR, lists solely in-frame clones and lacks some. The sample carries about 8,200 clones, 93% recorded once. The TCR originated in a human patient who received an intestinal transplant, so some T cells may come from the graft donor. J is TRBJ2-1 and V is TRBV28; possible D gene TRBD2, 5 bases. Specimen: PBMCs, collected 11 days after intestinal transplantation. CDR3 sequence reads: CASSSEEEAFYNEQFF. DNA for the CDR3: TGTGCCAGCAGTTCTGAAGAGGAGGCTTTCTACAATGAGCAGTTCTTC. The entire variable domain, with the rest obtained from reference TRBV28 and TRBJ2-1, is as follows: DVKVTQSSRYLVKRTGEKVFLECVQDMDHENMFWYRQDPGLGLRLIYFSYDVKMKEKGDIPEGYSVSREKKERFSLILESASTNQTSMYLCASSSEEEAFYNEQFFGPGTRLTVL.